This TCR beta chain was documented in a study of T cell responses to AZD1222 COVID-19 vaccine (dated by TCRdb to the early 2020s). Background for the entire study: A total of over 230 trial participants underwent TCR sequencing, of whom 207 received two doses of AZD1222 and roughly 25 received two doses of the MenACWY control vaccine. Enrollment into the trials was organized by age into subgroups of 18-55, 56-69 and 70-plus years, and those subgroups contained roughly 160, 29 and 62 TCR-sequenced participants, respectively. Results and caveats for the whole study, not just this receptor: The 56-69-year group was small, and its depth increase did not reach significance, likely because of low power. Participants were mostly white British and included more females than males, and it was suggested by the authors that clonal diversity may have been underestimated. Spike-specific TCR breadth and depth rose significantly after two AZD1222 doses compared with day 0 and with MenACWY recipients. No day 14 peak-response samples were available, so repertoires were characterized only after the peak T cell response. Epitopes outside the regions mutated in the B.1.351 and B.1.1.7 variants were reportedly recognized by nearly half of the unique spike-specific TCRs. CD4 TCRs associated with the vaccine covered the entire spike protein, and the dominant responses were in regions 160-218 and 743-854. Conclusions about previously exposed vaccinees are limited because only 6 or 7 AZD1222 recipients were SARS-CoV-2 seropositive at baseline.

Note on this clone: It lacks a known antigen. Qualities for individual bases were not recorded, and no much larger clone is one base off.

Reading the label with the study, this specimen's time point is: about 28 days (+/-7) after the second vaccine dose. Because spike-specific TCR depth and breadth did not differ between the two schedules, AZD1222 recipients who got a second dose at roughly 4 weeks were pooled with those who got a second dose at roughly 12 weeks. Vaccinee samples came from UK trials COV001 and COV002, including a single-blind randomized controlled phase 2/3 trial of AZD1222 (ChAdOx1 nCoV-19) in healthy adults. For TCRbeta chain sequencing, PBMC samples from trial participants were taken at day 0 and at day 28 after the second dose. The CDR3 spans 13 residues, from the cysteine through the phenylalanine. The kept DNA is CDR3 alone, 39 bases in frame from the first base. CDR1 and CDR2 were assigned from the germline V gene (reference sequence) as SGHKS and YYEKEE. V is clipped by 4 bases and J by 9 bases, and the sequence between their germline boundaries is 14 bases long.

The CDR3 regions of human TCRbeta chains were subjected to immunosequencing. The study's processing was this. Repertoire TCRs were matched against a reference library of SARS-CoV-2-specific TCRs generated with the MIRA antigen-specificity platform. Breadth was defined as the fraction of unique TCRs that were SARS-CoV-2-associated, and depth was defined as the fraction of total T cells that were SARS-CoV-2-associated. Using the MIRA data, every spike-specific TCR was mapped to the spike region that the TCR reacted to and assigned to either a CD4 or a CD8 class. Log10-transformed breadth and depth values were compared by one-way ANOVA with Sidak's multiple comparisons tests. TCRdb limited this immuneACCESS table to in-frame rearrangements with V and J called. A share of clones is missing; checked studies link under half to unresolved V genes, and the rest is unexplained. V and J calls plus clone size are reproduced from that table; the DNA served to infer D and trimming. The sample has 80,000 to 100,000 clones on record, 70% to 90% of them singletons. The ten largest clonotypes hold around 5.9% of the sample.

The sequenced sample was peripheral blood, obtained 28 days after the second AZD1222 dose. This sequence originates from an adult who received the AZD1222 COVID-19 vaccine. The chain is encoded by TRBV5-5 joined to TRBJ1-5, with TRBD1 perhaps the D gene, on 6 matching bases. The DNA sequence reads TGTGCCAGCAGCGAGGAGGGACATCGGCCCCAGCATTTT. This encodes CASSEEGHRPQHF.